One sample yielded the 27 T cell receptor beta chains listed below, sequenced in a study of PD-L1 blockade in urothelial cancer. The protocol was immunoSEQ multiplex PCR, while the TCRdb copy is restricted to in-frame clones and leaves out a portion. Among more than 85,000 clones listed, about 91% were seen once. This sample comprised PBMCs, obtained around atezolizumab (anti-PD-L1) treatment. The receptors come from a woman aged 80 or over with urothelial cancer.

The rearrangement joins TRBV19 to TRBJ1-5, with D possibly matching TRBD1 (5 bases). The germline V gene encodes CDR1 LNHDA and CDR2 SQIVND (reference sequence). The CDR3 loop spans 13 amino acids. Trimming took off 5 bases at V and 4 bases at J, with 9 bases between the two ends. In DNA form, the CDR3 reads TGTGCCAGTAGTGGGGACTCGAATCAGCCCCAGCATTTT. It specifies CASSGDSNQPQHF.

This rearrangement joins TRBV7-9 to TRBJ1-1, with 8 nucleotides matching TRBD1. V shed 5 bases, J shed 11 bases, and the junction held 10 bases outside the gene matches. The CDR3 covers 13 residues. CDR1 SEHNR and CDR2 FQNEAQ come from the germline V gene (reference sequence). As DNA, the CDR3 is TGTGCCAGCAGCCATCGACAGGGGCGGAGGGCTTTCTTT. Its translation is CASSHRQGRRAFF.

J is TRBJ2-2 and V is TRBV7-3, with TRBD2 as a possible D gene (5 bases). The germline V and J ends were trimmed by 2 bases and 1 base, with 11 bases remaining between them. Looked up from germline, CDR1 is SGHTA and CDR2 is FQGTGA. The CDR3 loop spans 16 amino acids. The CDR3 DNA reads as TGTGCCAGCAGCTTACGAGCGGTTATGAACACCGGGGAGCTGTTTTTT. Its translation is CASSLRAVMNTGELFF. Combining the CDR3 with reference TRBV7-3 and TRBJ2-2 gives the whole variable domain GAGVSQTPSNKVTEKGKYVELRCDPISGHTALYWYRQSLGQGPEFLIYFQGTGAADDSGLPNDRFFAVRPEGSVSTLKIQRTERGDSAVYLCASSLRAVMNTGELFFGEGSRLTVL.

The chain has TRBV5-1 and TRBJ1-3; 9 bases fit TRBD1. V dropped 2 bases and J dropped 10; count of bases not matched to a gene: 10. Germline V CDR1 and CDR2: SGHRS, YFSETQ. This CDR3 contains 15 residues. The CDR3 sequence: CASSLSGTGLRTIYF. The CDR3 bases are TGCGCCAGCAGCTTATCCGGGACAGGGTTACGTACCATATATTTT.

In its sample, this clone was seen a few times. The CDR3 DNA sequence: TGTGCCAGCAGCTTAGGGACAGCGAACACTGAAGCTTTCTTT. Translating gives CASSLGTANTEAFF. The V and J genes are TRBV7-8 and TRBJ1-1, with TRBD1 as a possible D gene (6 bases). The germline gives CDR1 SGHVS, CDR2 FQNEAQ. This CDR3 is 14 amino acids long. The germline V and J ends were trimmed by 1 base and 1 base, with 7 bases remaining between them.

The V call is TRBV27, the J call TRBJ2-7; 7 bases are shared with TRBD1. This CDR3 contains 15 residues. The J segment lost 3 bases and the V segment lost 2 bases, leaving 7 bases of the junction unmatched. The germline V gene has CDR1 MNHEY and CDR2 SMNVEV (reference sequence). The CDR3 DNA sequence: TGTGCCAGCAGTTTAACTCGGCCAGGGGGCTACGAGCAGTACTTC. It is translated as CASSLTRPGGYEQYF.

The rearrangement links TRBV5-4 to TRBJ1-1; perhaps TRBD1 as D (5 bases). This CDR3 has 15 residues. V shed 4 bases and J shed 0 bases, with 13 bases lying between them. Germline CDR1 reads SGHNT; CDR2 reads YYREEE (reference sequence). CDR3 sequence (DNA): TGTGCCAGCAGCCCGCCGGGACTGATGAACACTGAAGCTTTCTTT. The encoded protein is CASSPPGLMNTEAFF.

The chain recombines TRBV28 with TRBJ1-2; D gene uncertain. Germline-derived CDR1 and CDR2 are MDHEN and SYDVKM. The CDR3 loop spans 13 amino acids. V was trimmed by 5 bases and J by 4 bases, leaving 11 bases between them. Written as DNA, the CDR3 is TGTGCCAGCAGTCGGGGAGGTGCCTATGGCTACACCTTC. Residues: CASSRGGAYGYTF.

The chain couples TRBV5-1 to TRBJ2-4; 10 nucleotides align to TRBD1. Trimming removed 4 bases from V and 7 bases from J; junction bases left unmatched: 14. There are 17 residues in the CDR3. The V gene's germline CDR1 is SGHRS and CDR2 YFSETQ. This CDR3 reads CASSPPSTGGAGNIQYF. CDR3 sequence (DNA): TGCGCCAGCAGCCCACCGTCGACAGGGGGCGCGGGGAACATTCAGTACTTC.

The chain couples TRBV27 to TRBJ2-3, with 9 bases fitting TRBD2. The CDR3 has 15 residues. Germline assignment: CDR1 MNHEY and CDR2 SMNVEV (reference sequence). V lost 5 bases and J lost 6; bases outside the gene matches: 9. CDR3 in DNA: TGTGCCAGCAGTCTAGCGGGAAGGGCCCCCGATACGCAGTATTTT. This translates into CASSLAGRAPDTQYF.

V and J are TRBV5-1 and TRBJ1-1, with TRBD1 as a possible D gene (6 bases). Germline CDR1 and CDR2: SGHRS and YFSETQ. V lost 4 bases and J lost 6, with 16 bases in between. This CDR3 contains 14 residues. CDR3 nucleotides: TGCGCCAGCAGCGTGCAGACAGGTCGCGCTGAAGCTTTCTTT. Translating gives CASSVQTGRAEAFF.

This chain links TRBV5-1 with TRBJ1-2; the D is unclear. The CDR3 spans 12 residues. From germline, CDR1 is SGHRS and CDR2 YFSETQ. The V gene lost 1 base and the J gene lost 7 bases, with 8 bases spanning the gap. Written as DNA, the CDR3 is TGCGCCAGCAGCTTGTATGACTCTGGCTACACCTTC. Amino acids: CASSLYDSGYTF.

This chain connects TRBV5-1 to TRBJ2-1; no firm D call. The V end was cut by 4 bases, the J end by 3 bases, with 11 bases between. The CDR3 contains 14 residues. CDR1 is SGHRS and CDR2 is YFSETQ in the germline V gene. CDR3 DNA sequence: TGCGCCAGCAGCACCGGTGAGTTCTACAATGAGCAGTTCTTC. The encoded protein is CASSTGEFYNEQFF.

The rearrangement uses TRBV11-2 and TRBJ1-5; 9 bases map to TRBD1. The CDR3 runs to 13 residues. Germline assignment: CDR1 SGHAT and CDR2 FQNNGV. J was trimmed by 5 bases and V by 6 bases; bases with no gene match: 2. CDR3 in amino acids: CASSRDRDQPQHF. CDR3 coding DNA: TGTGCCAGCAGTCGGGACAGGGATCAGCCCCAGCATTTT.

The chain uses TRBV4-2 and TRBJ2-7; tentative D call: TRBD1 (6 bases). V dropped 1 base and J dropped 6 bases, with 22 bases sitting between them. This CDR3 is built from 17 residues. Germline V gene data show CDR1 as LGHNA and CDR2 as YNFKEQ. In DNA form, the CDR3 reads TGTGCCAGCAGCCAAGGGGCGGGTAAACAGGGTAGAGCCGAGCAGTACTTC. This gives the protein CASSQGAGKQGRAEQYF.

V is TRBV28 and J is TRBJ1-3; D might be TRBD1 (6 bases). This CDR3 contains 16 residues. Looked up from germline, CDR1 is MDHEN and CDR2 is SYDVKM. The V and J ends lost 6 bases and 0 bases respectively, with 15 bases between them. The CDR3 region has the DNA TGTGCCAGCAGAACCTCAGGGGTGCCCTCTGGAAACACCATATATTTT. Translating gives CASRTSGVPSGNTIYF.

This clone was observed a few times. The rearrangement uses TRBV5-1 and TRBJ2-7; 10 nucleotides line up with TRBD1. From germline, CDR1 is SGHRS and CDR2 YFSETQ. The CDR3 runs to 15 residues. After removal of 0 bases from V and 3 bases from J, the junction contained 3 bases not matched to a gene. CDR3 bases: TGCGCCAGCAGCTTGGCGGGACAGGGGATCTACGAGCAGTACTTC. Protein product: CASSLAGQGIYEQYF. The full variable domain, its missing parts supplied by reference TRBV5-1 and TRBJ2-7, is KAGVTQTPRYLIKTRGQQVTLSCSPISGHRSVSWYQQTPGQGLQFLFEYFSETQRNKGNFPGRFSGRQFSNSRSEMNVSTLELGDSALYLCASSLAGQGIYEQYFGPGTRLTVT.

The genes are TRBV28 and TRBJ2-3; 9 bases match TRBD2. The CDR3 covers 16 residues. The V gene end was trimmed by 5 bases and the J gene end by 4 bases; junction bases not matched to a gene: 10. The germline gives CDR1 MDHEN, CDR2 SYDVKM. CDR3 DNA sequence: TGTGCCAGCAGTCGAAACCGACTAGCGGCCCCAGATACGCAGTATTTT. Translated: CASSRNRLAAPDTQYF.

In DNA form, the CDR3 reads TGCGCCAGCAGCCTAAACACTGAAGCTTTCTTT. Protein: CASSLNTEAFF. V usage is TRBV5-1 and J usage is TRBJ1-1, with unresolved D. The V and J ends lost 4 bases and 2 bases respectively, with 3 bases between them. The CDR3 sequence is 11 residues long. The germline V gene encodes CDR1 SGHRS and CDR2 YFSETQ. The entire variable domain, with the rest obtained from reference TRBV5-1 and TRBJ1-1, is as follows: KAGVTQTPRYLIKTRGQQVTLSCSPISGHRSVSWYQQTPGQGLQFLFEYFSETQRNKGNFPGRFSGRQFSNSRSEMNVSTLELGDSALYLCASSLNTEAFFGQGTRLTVV.

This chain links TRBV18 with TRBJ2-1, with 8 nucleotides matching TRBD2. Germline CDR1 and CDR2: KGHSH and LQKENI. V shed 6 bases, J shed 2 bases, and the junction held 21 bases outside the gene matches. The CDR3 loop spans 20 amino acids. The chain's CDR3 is CASSHPGDQRESMTYNEQFF. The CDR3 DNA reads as TGTGCCAGCTCCCACCCGGGGGACCAGCGGGAGTCAATGACCTACAATGAGCAGTTCTTC. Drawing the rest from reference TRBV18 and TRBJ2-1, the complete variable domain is NAGVMQNPRHLVRRRGQEARLRCSPMKGHSHVYWYRQLPEEGLKFMVYLQKENIIDESGMPKERFSAEFPKEGPSILRIQQVVRGDSAAYFCASSHPGDQRESMTYNEQFFGPGTRLTVL.

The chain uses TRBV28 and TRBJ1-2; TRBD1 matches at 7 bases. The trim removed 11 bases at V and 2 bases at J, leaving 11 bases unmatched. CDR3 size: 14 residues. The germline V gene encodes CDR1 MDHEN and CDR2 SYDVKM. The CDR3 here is CAGTTGRGNYGYTF. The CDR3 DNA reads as TGTGCCGGAACGACAGGGAGAGGGAACTATGGCTACACCTTC.

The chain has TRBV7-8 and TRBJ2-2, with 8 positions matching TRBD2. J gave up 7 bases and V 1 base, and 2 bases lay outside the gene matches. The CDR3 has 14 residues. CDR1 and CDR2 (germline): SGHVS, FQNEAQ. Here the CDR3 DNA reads TGTGCCAGCAGCTTAGTAGCGGGAAGCGGGGAGCTGTTTTTT. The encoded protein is CASSLVAGSGELFF. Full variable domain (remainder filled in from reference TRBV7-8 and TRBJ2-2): GAGVSQSPRYKVAKRGQDVALRCDPISGHVSLFWYQQALGQGPEFLTYFQNEAQLDKSGLPSDRFFAERPEGSVSTLKIQRTQQEDSAVYLCASSLVAGSGELFFGEGSRLTVL.

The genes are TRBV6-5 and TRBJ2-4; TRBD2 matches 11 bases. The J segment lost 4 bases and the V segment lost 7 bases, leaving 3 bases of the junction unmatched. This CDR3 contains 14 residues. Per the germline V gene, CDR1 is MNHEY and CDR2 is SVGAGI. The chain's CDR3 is CASNPSGGKNIQYF. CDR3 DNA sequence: TGTGCCAGCAATCCTAGCGGGGGGAAAAACATTCAGTACTTC.

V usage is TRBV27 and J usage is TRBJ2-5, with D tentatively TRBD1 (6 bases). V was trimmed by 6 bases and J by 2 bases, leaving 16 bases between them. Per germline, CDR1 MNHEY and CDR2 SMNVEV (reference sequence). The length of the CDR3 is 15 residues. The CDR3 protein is CASRTLGQMQETQYF. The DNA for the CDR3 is TGTGCCAGCAGGACCTTAGGACAGATGCAAGAGACCCAGTACTTC.

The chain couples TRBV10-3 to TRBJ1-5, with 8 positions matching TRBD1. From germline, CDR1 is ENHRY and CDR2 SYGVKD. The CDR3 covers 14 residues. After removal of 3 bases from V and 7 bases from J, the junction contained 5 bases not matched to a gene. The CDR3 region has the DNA TGTGCCATCAGTGACCAGACAGGGGTCCAGCCCCAGCATTTT. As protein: CAISDQTGVQPQHF.

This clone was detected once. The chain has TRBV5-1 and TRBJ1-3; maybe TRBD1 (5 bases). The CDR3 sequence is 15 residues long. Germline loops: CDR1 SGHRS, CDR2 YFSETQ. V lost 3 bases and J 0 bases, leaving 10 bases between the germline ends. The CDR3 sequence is CASSSDTRSGNTIYF. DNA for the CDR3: TGCGCCAGCAGCTCGGACACTCGCTCTGGAAACACCATATATTTT.

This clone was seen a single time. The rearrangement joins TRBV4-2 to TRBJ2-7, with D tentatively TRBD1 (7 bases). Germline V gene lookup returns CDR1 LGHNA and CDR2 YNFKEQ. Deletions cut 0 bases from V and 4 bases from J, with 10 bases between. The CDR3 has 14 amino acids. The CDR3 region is CASSQDRGAYEQYF. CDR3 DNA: TGTGCCAGCAGCCAAGACAGGGGGGCTTACGAGCAGTACTTC.